The 30 T cell receptor beta chains below come from one sample, sequenced in a study of a mutant IDH1 vaccine in newly diagnosed glioma. Here immunoSEQ multiplex PCR was the method, and the copy in TCRdb shows in-frame clones only, minus some. The table includes approximately 12,000 clones, around 82% detected once. Their antigens remain unidentified. The time point was: week 47, end of study. Vaccine doses each comprised 300 ug of mutant IDH1 20-mer peptide, with topical imiquimod. The sequenced sample was PBMCs, obtained from a glioma patient whose treatment included an IDH1 peptide vaccine. The receptors were sampled from a man aged 30 to 45 with glioma.

Judged by abundance, this clone is large. This chain links TRBV5-4 with TRBJ2-3; TRBD2 agrees at 14 bases. Germline V CDR1 and CDR2: SGHNT, YYREEE (reference sequence). The CDR3 extends over 14 amino acids. J was trimmed by 10 bases and V by 5 bases; bases with no gene match: 6. The chain's CDR3 is CASSSGLAGGAQYF. In DNA form, the CDR3 reads TGTGCCAGCAGTTCCGGACTAGCGGGAGGCGCGCAGTATTTT.

This chain connects TRBV5-1 to TRBJ2-3, with no clear D. CDR3 length equals 14 residues. Trimming took off 0 bases at V and 6 bases at J, with 11 bases between the two ends. CDR1 is SGHRS, CDR2 YFSETQ, per germline. CDR3 in amino acids: CASSLGQTDDTQYF. DNA for the CDR3: TGCGCCAGCAGCTTGGGGCAGACTGATGATACGCAGTATTTT.

V and J are TRBV7-9 and TRBJ1-2; 8 bases align to TRBD1. Germline values: CDR1 SEHNR, CDR2 FQNEAQ (reference sequence). The ends lost 5 bases at V and 8 bases at J; junction bases unmatched: 4. There are 12 residues in the CDR3. The CDR3 protein is CASSPDREGYTF. Written as DNA, the CDR3 is TGTGCCAGCAGCCCGGACAGGGAAGGCTACACCTTC.

The V and J genes are TRBV29-1 and TRBJ1-3; D remains ambiguous. The CDR3 covers 12 residues. Germline V CDR1 and CDR2: SQVTM, ANQGSEA. Trimming removed 1 base at V and 8 bases at J, with 9 bases between. CDR3 amino acids: CSVEGSYDTIYF. CDR3 nucleotide sequence: TGCAGCGTTGAAGGCTCTTACGACACCATATATTTT.

The rearrangement joins TRBV15 to TRBJ2-1, with TRBD2 matching over 10 bases. CDR1 and CDR2 (germline): LNHNV, YYDKDF (reference sequence). The ends lost 7 bases at V and 3 bases at J; junction bases unmatched: 12. The CDR3 loop spans 17 amino acids. The CDR3 loop reads CATTPSQREGIYNEQFF. The DNA for the CDR3 is TGTGCCACCACCCCATCTCAGCGGGAGGGGATCTACAATGAGCAGTTCTTC. Full variable domain (missing parts from reference TRBV15 and TRBJ2-1): DAMVIQNPRYQVTQFGKPVTLSCSQTLNHNVMYWYQQKSSQAPKLLFHYYDKDFNNEADTPDNFQSRRPNTSFCFLDIRSPGLGDTAMYLCATTPSQREGIYNEQFFGPGTRLTVL.

This clone appeared a few times. This chain links TRBV27 with TRBJ2-3, with D uncertain. This CDR3 has 13 amino acids. CDR1 is MNHEY, CDR2 SMNVEV, per germline (reference sequence). V was clipped by 6 bases and J by 6 bases, with 13 bases between them. The CDR3 nucleotides read TGTGCCAGCAGCCCGACTGTGGAGGATACGCAGTATTTT. It specifies CASSPTVEDTQYF.

The V gene is TRBV18, the J gene TRBJ2-7; the match to TRBD1 covers 7 bases. J gave up 0 bases and V 2 bases, and 4 bases lay outside the gene matches. The V gene's germline CDR1 is KGHSH and CDR2 LQKENI. The CDR3 extends over 15 amino acids. The CDR3, as DNA: TGTGCCAGCTCACCAACAGGGGTGCCCTCCTACGAGCAGTACTTC. Translating gives CASSPTGVPSYEQYF.

The gene calls are TRBV6-5 and TRBJ2-3, with TRBD2 as a possible D gene (5 bases). The CDR3 contains 14 residues. V lost 10 bases and J lost 0, with 14 bases in between. The germline CDR1 and CDR2 sequences are MNHEY and SVGAGI. The CDR3 bases are TGTGCCACCTCACTAGATACTAGCACAGATACGCAGTATTTT. Its protein product is CATSLDTSTDTQYF.

V usage is TRBV18 and J usage is TRBJ2-7, with TRBD1 matching 8 bases. This CDR3 region has 15 residues. Germline assignment: CDR1 KGHSH and CDR2 LQKENI. Germline trimming cut 4 bases from V and 2 bases from J; bases unmatched to any gene: 7. This CDR3 is CASSLSDRGTYEQYF. The CDR3, as DNA: TGTGCCAGCTCACTATCCGACAGGGGAACCTACGAGCAGTACTTC.

The CDR3 protein is CASSQGRGAVQETQYF. CDR3 sequence (DNA): TGCGCCAGCAGCCAAGGTCGCGGGGCGGTCCAAGAGACCCAGTACTTC. The chain links TRBV4-1 to TRBJ2-5; TRBD2 might be the D (6 bases). Germline V gene data show CDR1 as MGHRA and CDR2 as YSYEKL. V was trimmed by 1 base and J by 1 base, leaving 13 bases between them. The CDR3 runs to 16 residues.

The V and J genes are TRBV5-4 and TRBJ2-7; 7 positions match TRBD1. The CDR3 has 14 amino acids. The junction had 6 bases not matched to a gene; V was cut back by 4 bases and J by 2 bases. Germline lookup yields CDR1 SGHNT and CDR2 YYREEE (reference sequence). DNA of the CDR3: TGTGCCAGCAGCCAAAGACAGGGTACCTACGAGCAGTACTTC. It is translated as CASSQRQGTYEQYF.

The chain carries TRBV4-1 and TRBJ2-6; the D is unclear. CDR3 length equals 16 residues. V was shortened by 3 bases and J by 1 base, with 10 bases between the two germline ends. Germline V gene lookup returns CDR1 MGHRA and CDR2 YSYEKL. The CDR3 loop is CASSQPSGSGANVLTF. The CDR3 bases are TGCGCCAGCAGCCAGCCGTCTGGGTCTGGGGCCAACGTCCTGACTTTC.

This chain links TRBV7-2 with TRBJ2-7, with 9 positions matching TRBD1. V gave up 3 bases and J gave up 9 bases; unmatched junction bases: 9. The CDR3 is 14 residues long. CDR1 and CDR2 from the germline V gene are SGHTA and FQGNSA. CDR3 sequence reads: CASSFPGTGTRQYF. CDR3 nucleotide sequence: TGTGCCAGCAGCTTCCCCGGGACAGGGACACGGCAGTACTTC.

This clone was picked up a small number of times. The chain recombines TRBV4-1 with TRBJ2-7; D call uncertain. V lost 1 base, J lost 2 bases, and 3 bases lay in between. This CDR3 contains 12 residues. Germline values: CDR1 MGHRA, CDR2 YSYEKL. In DNA, the CDR3 is TGCGCCAGCAGCCAAGTAGCCTACGAGCAGTACTTC. Encoded protein: CASSQVAYEQYF.

This clone was detected once. This sequence joins TRBV5-5 and TRBJ1-2; 10 bases match TRBD1. The V segment lost 2 bases and the J segment 6 bases; nucleotides outside the gene matches: 7. This CDR3 spans 15 amino acids. Germline values: CDR1 SGHKS, CDR2 YYEKEE (reference sequence). CDR3 in amino acids: CASSLDRGQSNGYTF. The CDR3 DNA is TGTGCCAGCAGCTTAGACAGGGGGCAGTCTAATGGCTACACCTTC.

The chain has TRBV9 and TRBJ1-1, with D unresolved. Per germline, CDR1 SGDLS and CDR2 YYNGEE. The CDR3 consists of 15 residues. V was shortened by 3 bases and J by 5 bases, with 17 bases between the two germline ends. CDR3 amino acids: CASSDTGNEGTEAFF. The CDR3, as DNA: TGTGCCAGCAGCGACACCGGGAATGAGGGTACTGAAGCTTTCTTT.

The CDR3 reads CASGIIAGGPGQFF. The DNA of the CDR3 is TGTGCTAGTGGAATAATAGCGGGAGGGCCAGGACAGTTCTTC. The chain employs TRBV12-5 and TRBJ2-1; 11 bases map to TRBD2. CDR1 LGHNT and CDR2 FRNRAP come from the germline V gene. Trimming at V came to 6 bases and at J to 13 bases, leaving 11 bases not matched to a gene. CDR3 length: 14 residues. Supplemented by reference TRBV12-5 and TRBJ2-1, the full variable domain reads DARVTQTPRHKVTEMGQEVTMRCQPILGHNTVFWYRQTMMQGLELLAYFRNRAPLDDSGMPKDRFSAEMPDATLATLKIQPSEPRDSAVYFCASGIIAGGPGQFFGPGTRLTVL.

This clone came up a few times. The same CDR3 can be traced to other DNA sequences in this sample. The V gene is TRBV27, the J gene TRBJ2-3; D possibly uses TRBD1 or TRBD2 (5 bases each). Germline CDR1 MNHEY, CDR2 SMNVEV (reference sequence). The CDR3 has 13 residues. Trimming took 6 bases from V and 5 from J, leaving 12 bases between them. The DNA of the CDR3 is TGTGCCAGCAGCGGGACCGCCGAAGATACGCAGTATTTT. Encoded protein: CASSGTAEDTQYF.

CDR3 sequence: CASSQGLAGGRVDTQYF. CDR3 DNA: TGTGCCAGCAGCCAAGGACTAGCGGGAGGGCGTGTAGATACGCAGTATTTT. The chain combines TRBV4-2 with TRBJ2-3, with TRBD2 identical over 14 bases. The CDR3 contains 17 residues. Trimming cost V 1 base and J 5 bases; bases outside gene matches: 5. In germline, CDR1 is LGHNA, CDR2 YNFKEQ.

The chain combines TRBV5-1 with TRBJ2-3, with 9 bases identical to TRBD1. J gave up 8 bases and V 5 bases, and 12 bases lay outside the gene matches. Germline V gene data show CDR1 as SGHRS and CDR2 as YFSETQ. The CDR3 runs 15 residues. The CDR3 sequence: CASRLMGQGRGTQYF. The DNA of the CDR3 is TGCGCCAGCAGGTTGATGGGACAGGGAAGGGGTACGCAGTATTTT.

This chain connects TRBV7-9 to TRBJ1-1, with 8 bases aligning to TRBD1. J lost 5 bases, V lost 1 base, and 12 bases had no gene match. Germline V CDR1 and CDR2: SEHNR, FQNEAQ (reference sequence). The CDR3 has 17 amino acids. CDR3 protein: CASSLGAGGARRTEAFF. For the CDR3, the DNA is TGTGCCAGCAGCTTAGGGGCAGGGGGCGCGAGAAGAACTGAAGCTTTCTTT.

The chain has TRBV7-8 and TRBJ1-2, with TRBD1 matching 10 bases. Germline-derived CDR1 and CDR2 are SGHVS and FQNEAQ. V was pared by 5 bases and J by 3 bases, with 9 bases of the junction left unmatched. The CDR3 contains 16 residues. The DNA for the CDR3 is TGTGCCAGCAGCCCCCGTTCCGGGACAGGGGACTATGGCTACACCTTC. It yields the protein CASSPRSGTGDYGYTF.

The chain uses TRBV19 and TRBJ2-7, with 10 bases matching TRBD1. The CDR3 has 15 residues. The ends lost 5 bases at V and 4 bases at J; junction bases unmatched: 8. Germline V lookup: CDR1 LNHDA, CDR2 SQIVND (reference sequence). The CDR3 DNA follows: TGTGCCAGTAGTGCAATTGACAGGGGGCTGTACGAGCAGTACTTC. Amino acids: CASSAIDRGLYEQYF.

V is TRBV6-1 and J is TRBJ2-7; 12 bases map to TRBD1. The CDR3 is made up of 15 amino acids. The V gene's germline CDR1 is MNHNS and CDR2 SASEGT. The V segment lost 3 bases and the J segment 5 bases; nucleotides outside the gene matches: 5. The CDR3 DNA is TGTGCCAGCAGTGAGTGGGACAGGGGGCCGGACGAGCAGTACTTC. Its translation is CASSEWDRGPDEQYF.

This clone was found once. The chain combines TRBV5-1 with TRBJ1-4, with D tentatively TRBD1 (5 bases). V lost 0 bases to trimming and J lost 8 bases, with 11 bases between them. Germline V lookup: CDR1 SGHRS, CDR2 YFSETQ. This CDR3 is 14 amino acids long. For the CDR3, the DNA is TGCGCCAGCAGCTTGGAAAATGGGGGAGAAAAACTGTTTTTT. As protein: CASSLENGGEKLFF.

The chain employs TRBV6-1 and TRBJ2-5, with 8 bases aligning to TRBD2. Germline V CDR1 and CDR2: MNHNS, SASEGT. This CDR3 region has 14 residues. Germline trimming cut 1 base from V and 12 bases from J; bases unmatched to any gene: 10. The CDR3 here is CASSEVASGPLKYF. The CDR3 DNA reads as TGTGCCAGCAGTGAAGTTGCTAGCGGGCCGCTTAAGTACTTC.

The genes are TRBV19 and TRBJ1-1, with a weak D call TRBD1 (5 bases). This CDR3 has 13 amino acids. The V gene's germline CDR1 is LNHDA and CDR2 SQIVND (reference sequence). V dropped 6 bases and J dropped 7 bases, with 15 bases sitting between them. CDR3 protein: CASRWGIRREAFF. The CDR3 coding sequence is TGTGCCAGTAGGTGGGGCATACGGCGTGAAGCTTTCTTT.

The V gene is TRBV10-3, the J gene TRBJ1-1; no firm D call. Trimming took off 0 bases at V and 2 bases at J, with 7 bases between the two ends. Germline CDR1 and CDR2: ENHRY and SYGVKD. This CDR3 spans 14 amino acids. CDR3 residues: CAISESPGNTEAFF. CDR3 nucleotide sequence: TGTGCCATCAGTGAGTCGCCGGGAAACACTGAAGCTTTCTTT.

The chain joins TRBV19 to TRBJ1-4, with TRBD1 as a possible D gene (6 bases). V was shortened by 5 bases and J by 7 bases, with 11 bases between the two germline ends. This CDR3 is built from 13 residues. The germline V gene has CDR1 LNHDA and CDR2 SQIVND (reference sequence). The CDR3 reads CASSQGRGEKLFF. In DNA, the CDR3 is TGTGCCAGTAGTCAGGGGAGAGGTGAAAAACTGTTTTTT.

This chain links TRBV5-1 with TRBJ1-4, with D perhaps matching TRBD1 (6 bases). Trimming took off 2 bases at V and 7 bases at J, with 12 bases between the two ends. This CDR3 spans 14 amino acids. Germline V lookup: CDR1 SGHRS, CDR2 YFSETQ. The CDR3 region is CASSLQGSFEKLFF. CDR3 in DNA: TGCGCCAGCAGCTTACAGGGTAGCTTTGAAAAACTGTTTTTT.